This is a list of T cell receptor beta chains from one sample in a study of blood T cell repertoires in COVID-19. The protocol was immunoSEQ multiplex PCR, while the TCRdb copy is restricted to in-frame clones and leaves out a portion. In the table there are more than 150,000 clones, 60% to 80% of which are singletons. The sample was peripheral blood. These receptors all come from a woman in her seventies with acute or convalescent COVID-19. The CDR3 runs from the conserved cysteine through the conserved F or W.

V gene,CDR3 length,J gene,CDR3 protein
TRBV29-1,12,TRBJ2-7,CSVAYGRNEQYF
TRBV28,18,TRBJ2-3,CASSSRKTGTSSTDTQYF
TRBV19,14,TRBJ1-5,CASSRTGIGQPQHF
TRBV28,17,TRBJ2-1,CASSSISGRIILIEQFF
TRBV2,14,TRBJ2-7,CASSRQGATYEQYF
TRBV7-9,13,TRBJ1-3,CASSGTGVNTIYF
TRBV7-2,16,TRBJ2-7,CASSLSQGQGVYEQYF
TRBV3-1/TRBV3-2,14,TRBJ2-2,CASSQPSRTGELFF
TRBV7-9,17,TRBJ2-2,CASSPSSGTGYTGELFF
TRBV19,16,TRBJ1-5,CASSMFSGVWSQPQHF
TRBV7-3,13,TRBJ2-3,CASRLAGGETQYF
TRBV6-4,16,TRBJ2-1,CASSVDPQVDYNEQFF
TRBV25-1,16,TRBJ1-4,CASSSTQEGARRKLFF
TRBV18,15,TRBJ2-2,CASSPSTGDTGELFF
TRBV11-2,14,TRBJ1-2,CASSLEQGAYGYTF
TRBV3-1/TRBV3-2,15,TRBJ1-6,CASSQITGGNSPLHF
TRBV19,16,TRBJ2-1,CASSTGLAGGRNEQFF
TRBV30,16,TRBJ1-2,CAWSQGRDRVSGGYTF
TRBV30,14,TRBJ1-1,CAWSVQRGGTEAFF
TRBV6-1,16,TRBJ2-7,CASSAGVNRGLDEQYF
TRBV6-2/TRBV6-3,15,TRBJ2-2,CASSLAGENTGELFF
TRBV11-3,16,TRBJ1-3,CASSATSGGSGNTIYF
TRBV7-2,16,TRBJ2-3,CASSLRTGVGTDTQYF
TRBV29-1,14,TRBJ2-3,CSVEDLDRVNTQYF